This T cell receptor beta chain was captured in a study of Ad26.COV2.S vaccination and SARS-CoV-2 variants. From germline, CDR1 is SQVTM and CDR2 ANQGSEA. The CDR3 spans 12 residues. The ends were cut back, 3 bases at V and 7 bases at J, with 13 bases in the middle. This table comes from immunoSEQ multiplex PCR, and its TCRdb copy is limited to in-frame clones, with some not included. This sample has under 550,000 clones, with 85% to 90% found just once. The treatment is: around 19 received Ad26.COV2.S at low or high dose, single or two shots; 5 received placebo; per-sample allocation not given. Collection of the samples took place on day 63 after the first injection of vaccine or placebo.

The TCR was taken from a person aged 18-65 years who received the Ad26.COV2.S COVID-19 vaccine or a placebo. The rearrangement links TRBV29-1 to TRBJ2-7; D unclear. This sample comprised peripheral blood, obtained in a trial of Ad26.COV2.S vaccine versus placebo. The CDR3 protein is CSVESRGLEQYF. The CDR3 coding sequence is TGCAGCGTTGAGTCCCGCGGCCTGGAGCAGTACTTC.